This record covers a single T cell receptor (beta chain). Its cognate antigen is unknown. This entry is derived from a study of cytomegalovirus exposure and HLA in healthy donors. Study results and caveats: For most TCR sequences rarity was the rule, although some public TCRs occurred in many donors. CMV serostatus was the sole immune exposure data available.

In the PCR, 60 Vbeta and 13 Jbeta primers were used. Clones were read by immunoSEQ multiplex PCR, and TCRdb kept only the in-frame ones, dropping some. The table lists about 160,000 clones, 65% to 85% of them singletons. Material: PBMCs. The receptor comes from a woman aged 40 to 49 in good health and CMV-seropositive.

The CDR3 nucleotides read TGTGCCAGCAGCTTAGGGGCCAGGGGTGAGGAAGCTTTCTTT. It encodes CASSLGARGEEAFF. This chain uses TRBV7-8 with TRBJ1-1; D is perhaps TRBD1 (6 bases). Germline V lookup: CDR1 SGHVS, CDR2 FQNEAQ. Trimming shortened V by 1 base and J by 8 bases, and 14 bases separated the two germline ends. This CDR3 has 14 amino acids.